The next 25 T cell receptor beta chains were all read from a single sample in a study of T cell responses to AZD1222 COVID-19 vaccine. Here immunoSEQ multiplex PCR was the method, and the copy in TCRdb shows in-frame clones only, minus some. The repertoire holds roughly 180,000 clones, with 85% to 95% as singletons. Sequencing used peripheral blood, obtained 28 days after the second AZD1222 dose. These receptors were collected from an adult who received the AZD1222 COVID-19 vaccine.

The CDR3 DNA sequence: TGTGCCAGCAGACCCGGGACAGACTACGAGCAGTACTTC. Protein sequence: CASRPGTDYEQYF. This chain uses TRBV5-6 with TRBJ2-7; the match to TRBD1 covers 7 bases. The length of the CDR3 is 13 residues. Looked up from germline, CDR1 is SGHDT and CDR2 is YYEEEE. With 5 bases clipped from V and 3 bases from J, the junction kept 5 bases outside the gene matches. The complete variable domain, with remaining parts taken from reference TRBV5-6 and TRBJ2-7, reads DAGVTQSPTHLIKTRGQQVTLRCSPKSGHDTVSWYQQALGQGPQFIFQYYEEEERQRGNFPDRFSGHQFPNYSSELNVNALLLGDSALYLCASRPGTDYEQYFGPGTRLTVT.

This clone was recorded only once. The gene calls are TRBV23-1 and TRBJ1-1, with TRBD1 matching over 7 bases. TRBV23-1 counts as an open reading frame of uncertain function. The junction had 13 bases not matched to a gene; V was cut back by 0 bases and J by 3 bases. The CDR3 contains 18 residues. CDR3 residues: CASSQSLEGGKIDTEAFF. The CDR3 DNA reads TGCGCCAGCAGTCAATCCCTGGAAGGGGGCAAGATCGACACTGAAGCTTTCTTT.

The chain has TRBV5-6 and TRBJ2-7; D is undetermined. Germline loops: CDR1 SGHDT, CDR2 YYEEEE. The CDR3 totals 15 residues. The V end lost 1 base, the J end lost 0 bases, and 11 bases lay between the germline ends. The CDR3 reads CASSLSGRHSYEQYF. For the CDR3, the DNA is TGTGCCAGCAGCTTGTCTGGCAGACACTCCTACGAGCAGTACTTC.

V usage is TRBV7-9 and J usage is TRBJ1-1, with TRBD1 matching 9 bases. V shed 0 bases, J shed 1 base, and the junction held 3 bases outside the gene matches. Germline CDR1 reads SEHNR; CDR2 reads FQNEAQ (reference sequence). The CDR3 length is 16 residues. The CDR3 nucleotides read TGTGCCAGCAGCTTAGCGATGGGACAGGGGAACACTGAAGCTTTCTTT. Protein product: CASSLAMGQGNTEAFF.

The chain couples TRBV5-4 to TRBJ2-2, with TRBD2 as a possible D gene (6 bases). This CDR3 spans 15 amino acids. CDR1 is SGHNT, CDR2 YYREEE, per germline (reference sequence). Deletions cut 2 bases from V and 4 bases from J, with 12 bases between. Here the CDR3 DNA reads TGTGCCAGCAGCTTCTGGGGGGTTGGCACCGGGGAGCTGTTTTTT. Protein sequence: CASSFWGVGTGELFF.

This clone has just one count. The chain uses TRBV27 and TRBJ2-5; 8 bases fit TRBD2. This CDR3 is built from 15 residues. The germline V gene has CDR1 MNHEY and CDR2 SMNVEV (reference sequence). J lost 4 bases, V lost 2 bases, and 6 bases had no gene match. CDR3 sequence: CASSLTGGIGETQYF. The CDR3 DNA reads TGTGCCAGCAGTTTAACGGGAGGGATCGGAGAGACCCAGTACTTC.

The V call is TRBV3-1 (or the pseudogene TRBV3-2), the J call TRBJ1-1; 7 bases are shared with TRBD1. Trimming at V came to 5 bases and at J to 5 bases, leaving 11 bases not matched to a gene. This CDR3 has 15 residues. Per germline, CDR1 LGHDT and CDR2 YNNKEL (reference sequence). The CDR3 nucleotides are TGTGCCAGCAGCAATATAGGGGGCGCGGGGACTGAAGCTTTCTTT. This sequence encodes CASSNIGGAGTEAFF.

CDR3 coding DNA: TGTGCCAGCAGTTACTCCCAGGCCTCATCTAACTATGGCTACACCTTC. Its translation: CASSYSQASSNYGYTF. The rearrangement links TRBV6-5 to TRBJ1-2; D gene ambiguous. Trimming took 0 bases from V and 0 from J, leaving 11 bases between them. The CDR3 runs 16 residues. The germline CDR1 and CDR2 sequences are MNHEY and SVGAGI.

The chain carries TRBV7-2 and TRBJ2-7; no reliable D call. V was trimmed by 1 base and J by 3 bases, leaving 7 bases between them. The CDR3 spans 13 residues. Germline assignment: CDR1 SGHTA and CDR2 FQGNSA. The CDR3 DNA sequence: TGTGCCAGCAGCTTAGACCTGAGCTACGAGCAGTACTTC. It codes for CASSLDLSYEQYF.

The V call is TRBV18, the J call TRBJ2-7, with TRBD2 matching 8 bases. CDR1 and CDR2 from the germline V gene are KGHSH and LQKENI. With 3 bases clipped from V and 5 bases from J, the junction kept 6 bases outside the gene matches. CDR3 length: 14 amino acids. The CDR3, as DNA: TGTGCCAGCTCACCGGCGGGAGGAGCAAACGAGCAGTACTTC. This translates into CASSPAGGANEQYF.

This chain uses TRBV5-6 with TRBJ1-1; D is ambiguous. The CDR3 is made up of 15 amino acids. Germline CDR1 reads SGHDT; CDR2 reads YYEEEE. Trimming left V 3 bases short and J 5 bases short, with 17 bases between. This CDR3 reads CASSYGVRGRTEAFF. CDR3 sequence (DNA): TGTGCCAGCAGCTACGGGGTAAGAGGAAGGACTGAAGCTTTCTTT. The whole variable domain, remainder taken from reference TRBV5-6 and TRBJ1-1, is DAGVTQSPTHLIKTRGQQVTLRCSPKSGHDTVSWYQQALGQGPQFIFQYYEEEERQRGNFPDRFSGHQFPNYSSELNVNALLLGDSALYLCASSYGVRGRTEAFFGQGTRLTVV.

The chain recombines TRBV11-2 with TRBJ2-7, with 7 bases identical to TRBD1. V lost 5 bases to trimming and J lost 5 bases; unmatched junction nucleotides: 9. This CDR3 is 14 amino acids long. CDR1 and CDR2 from the germline V gene are SGHAT and FQNNGV. CDR3 coding DNA: TGTGCCAGCAGCCTAGGACAGGAGTTCCACGAGCAGTACTTC. Translating gives CASSLGQEFHEQYF.

The chain combines TRBV28 with TRBJ1-1; TRBD1 agrees at 7 bases. The CDR3 is 12 amino acids. J lost 7 bases, V lost 7 bases, and 6 bases had no gene match. Germline values: CDR1 MDHEN, CDR2 SYDVKM. CDR3 nucleotide sequence: TGTGCCAGCACCGGGACAGCAGGTGAAGCTTTCTTT. Translating it yields CASTGTAGEAFF.

The chain couples TRBV7-9 to TRBJ1-5; a weak D match, TRBD1 (6 bases). The CDR3 loop spans 16 amino acids. The germline V gene encodes CDR1 SEHNR and CDR2 FQNEAQ (reference sequence). The ends were cut back, 1 base at V and 3 bases at J, with 13 bases in the middle. CDR3: CASSLGTGQLNQPQHF. CDR3 in DNA: TGTGCCAGCAGCTTAGGAACCGGACAGCTCAATCAGCCCCAGCATTTT.

The CDR3 is CASSFFRGGNQPQHF. The CDR3 nucleotides are TGTGCCAGCAGTTTTTTCAGGGGAGGCAATCAGCCCCAGCATTTT. The chain has TRBV27 and TRBJ1-5; weak D call: TRBD1 (6 bases). The CDR3 covers 15 residues. Per the germline V gene, CDR1 is MNHEY and CDR2 is SMNVEV (reference sequence). The V gene lost 3 bases and the J gene lost 2 bases, with 11 bases spanning the gap.

With respect to this clone: The identical CDR3 is also encoded by other nucleotide sequences in the sample. The chain employs TRBV28 and TRBJ1-1; no definite D call. Germline assignment: CDR1 MDHEN and CDR2 SYDVKM. CDR3 length: 12 amino acids. The ends were cut back, 2 bases at V and 3 bases at J, with 4 bases in the middle. The CDR3 DNA follows: TGTGCCAGCAGTTTAAGATACACTGAAGCTTTCTTT. Its protein product is CASSLRYTEAFF.

V gene TRBV3-1 (or the pseudogene TRBV3-2) combines with J gene TRBJ2-5; possible D gene TRBD1, 5 bases. V was clipped by 1 base and J by 4 bases, with 13 bases between them. The CDR3 extends over 15 amino acids. Per germline, CDR1 LGHDT and CDR2 YNNKEL (reference sequence). CDR3 coding DNA: TGTGCCAGCAGCCAAGGGGGCGGCGGCGGAGAGACCCAGTACTTC. Its protein product is CASSQGGGGGETQYF.

On this clone itself: One junction end does not reproduce the germline sequence, and a read error may be involved. The chain's CDR3 is CASSPLSSAEQYF. The CDR3 nucleotides are TGTGCTAGCAGCCCCCTCTCATCTGCCGAGCAGTACTTC. The chain recombines TRBV7-7 with TRBJ2-7, with D unresolved. Germline loops: CDR1 SSHAT, CDR2 FNYEAQ (reference sequence). The CDR3 extends over 13 amino acids.

The V gene is TRBV3-1 (or the pseudogene TRBV3-2), the J gene TRBJ2-6, with unresolved D. CDR1 and CDR2 (germline): LGHDT, YNNKEL (reference sequence). The CDR3 has 13 amino acids. V dropped 7 bases and J dropped 2 bases, with 6 bases sitting between them. The CDR3 coding sequence is TGTGCCAGCAAGGGTACTGGGGCCAACGTCCTGACTTTC. It translates to CASKGTGANVLTF.

The chain recombines TRBV7-6 with TRBJ1-1; TRBD1 aligns across 9 bases. The ends lost 1 base at V and 7 bases at J; junction bases unmatched: 1. The length of the CDR3 is 13 residues. Germline V gene lookup returns CDR1 SGHVS and CDR2 FNYEAQ. The CDR3 is CASSLVDRGEAFF. The CDR3, as DNA: TGTGCCAGCAGCTTAGTGGACAGGGGTGAAGCTTTCTTT.

This rearrangement joins TRBV3-1 (or the pseudogene TRBV3-2) to TRBJ1-4; no definite D call. Germline CDR1 reads LGHDT; CDR2 reads YNNKEL (reference sequence). V lost 2 bases to trimming and J lost 1 base, with 2 bases between them. CDR3 length equals 13 residues. Here the CDR3 DNA reads TGTGCCAGCAGCCAACGAACTAATGAAAAACTGTTTTTT. It codes for CASSQRTNEKLFF.

The chain links TRBV6-6 to TRBJ2-7; D is possibly TRBD1 or TRBD2 (5 bases each). Germline-derived CDR1 and CDR2 are MNHNY and SVGAGI (reference sequence). Trimming took 5 bases from V and 6 from J, leaving 26 bases between them. The CDR3 runs to 17 residues. The CDR3 nucleotides are TGTGCCAGCAGTCCCCCCAGGAAGGGGACCGAATCCGGCGAGCAGTACTTC. Its translation: CASSPPRKGTESGEQYF.

V is TRBV27 and J is TRBJ1-6; 7 nucleotides line up with TRBD1. The CDR3 runs 14 residues. V was clipped by 4 bases and J by 4 bases; unmatched bases: 1. Germline CDR1 is MNHEY and CDR2 is SMNVEV (reference sequence). Written as DNA, the CDR3 is TGTGCCAGCAGTTCACAGGGGTATAATTCACCCCTCCACTTT. Translated, it gives CASSSQGYNSPLHF.

V is TRBV19 and J is TRBJ2-3; a weak D match, TRBD1 (6 bases). Trimming stripped 5 bases from V and 0 bases from J, with 18 bases between. Germline CDR1 is LNHDA and CDR2 is SQIVND (reference sequence). The CDR3 is made up of 17 amino acids. The CDR3 reads CASSPTGFVSSTDTQYF. The DNA of the CDR3 is TGTGCCAGTAGTCCTACAGGGTTTGTTTCGAGCACAGATACGCAGTATTTT.

The genes are TRBV7-8 and TRBJ2-2, with D perhaps assigned TRBD1 or TRBD2 (5 bases each). V shed 1 base and J shed 0 bases, with 12 bases lying between them. Germline V gene sequence: CDR1 SGHVS, CDR2 FQNEAQ. This CDR3 has 17 amino acids. CDR3 nucleotides: TGTGCCAGCAGCTTAGTCCCGCAGGGACCGAACACCGGGGAGCTGTTTTTT. It encodes CASSLVPQGPNTGELFF.